Ten or more counts support the clone carrying this T cell receptor (beta chain). The antigen is unknown. This entry belongs to a study of blood T cells in healthy people across ages. The CDR3 is made up of 11 amino acids. Trimming stripped 8 bases from V and 5 bases from J, with 7 bases between. Germline CDR1 is MNHEY and CDR2 is SMNVEV (reference sequence). Total RNA amounts of at least 6 micrograms were extracted per sample. Next came a second PCR, run for roughly 7 to 12 cycles, which used a sample-barcoded 5' primer along with a J-beta primer mix. Each cDNA was tagged by a template-switch adaptor containing 12 random nucleotides. TCRdb independently ran MiXCR on the 5' RACE reads; one entry per CDR3 protein. The repertoire has 870,000 or so distinct CDR3 sequences, 29% of them found once; the top ten carry roughly a sixth. Study-level points and caveats: When set beside aged donors, long-lived donors presented more naive CD4+ cells and higher diversity.

V gene TRBV27 combines with J gene TRBJ2-1; no reliable D call. The sequence derives from a woman at least 80 years old in good health. The source material was blood. Here the CDR3 DNA reads TGTGCCAGCGGTAGGGACAATGAGCAGTTCTTC. Protein product: CASGRDNEQFF.